This note documents a single T cell receptor beta chain sequence. The antigen is undetermined. In the PCR, 60 Vbeta and 13 Jbeta primers were used. Sequenced by immunoSEQ multiplex PCR; TCRdb stores in-frame clones only, minus some. Of approximately 150,000 clones in the sample, 60% to 80% were seen once. This CDR3 is built from 14 residues. CDR1 is SGHAT and CDR2 is FQNNGV in the germline V gene. V was trimmed by 5 bases and J by 3 bases, leaving 11 bases between them. These data come from a study of cytomegalovirus exposure and HLA in healthy donors. Findings and limits, study-wide: Segments of the TCR beta V type were, in most cases, productive about 90% or about 30% of the time in an earlier analysis.

The receptor comes from a woman in her twenties or thirties in good health and CMV-seronegative. Sample: PBMCs. This chain joins TRBV11-2 and TRBJ1-5; weak D call: TRBD1 (6 bases). The CDR3 spells CASSRTGINQPQHF. The DNA for the CDR3 is TGTGCCAGCAGCCGAACAGGGATCAATCAGCCCCAGCATTTT.